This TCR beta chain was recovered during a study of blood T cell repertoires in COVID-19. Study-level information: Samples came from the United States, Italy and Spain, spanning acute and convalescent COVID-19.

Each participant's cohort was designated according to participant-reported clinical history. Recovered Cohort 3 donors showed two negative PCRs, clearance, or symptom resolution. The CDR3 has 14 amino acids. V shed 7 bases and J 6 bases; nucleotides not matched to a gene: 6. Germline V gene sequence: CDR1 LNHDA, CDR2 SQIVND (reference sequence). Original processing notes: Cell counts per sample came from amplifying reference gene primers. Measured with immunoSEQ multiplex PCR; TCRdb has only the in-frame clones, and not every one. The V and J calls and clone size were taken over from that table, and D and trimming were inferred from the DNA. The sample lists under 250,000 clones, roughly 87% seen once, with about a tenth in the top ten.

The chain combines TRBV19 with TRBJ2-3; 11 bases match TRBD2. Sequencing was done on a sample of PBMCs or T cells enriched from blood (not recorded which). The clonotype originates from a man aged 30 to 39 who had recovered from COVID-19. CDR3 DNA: TGTGCCAGTAAGACTAGCGGGGTGGGGGATACGCAGTATTTT. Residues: CASKTSGVGDTQYF.